These T cell receptor beta chains were read from a single sample in a study of cytomegalovirus exposure and HLA in healthy donors. Repertoires were generated with immunoSEQ multiplex PCR, while TCRdb's copy carries only in-frame clones and drops some. Here the sample spans roughly 110,000 clones, 76% being singletons. What was sequenced was PBMCs. Receptors were obtained from a woman in her thirties or forties in good health and CMV-seropositive. Each CDR3 is given with its conserved first and last residue. A D gene is named only where the DNA matches it firmly. Some rows mark clone size as missing; the rest say once, few, many or name a class of expanded clone.

>-|TRBV19|few|TRBJ2-3
TGTGCCAGTTCCGTTCGCGGTTACACAGATACGCAGTATTTT
CASSVRGYTDTQYF
>-|TRBV6-5|once|TRBJ1-2
TGTGCCAGCAGTTACTTCCCGCTAGACGTCATCTATGGCTACACCTTC
CASSYFPLDVIYGYTF
>TRBD2|TRBV12-5|-|TRBJ2-7
TGTGCTAGTGGTTTGTCAACAGGACTAGCACCGGGCGAGCAGTACTTC
CASGLSTGLAPGEQYF
>-|TRBV7-9|-|TRBJ1-2
TGTGCCAGCAGCTTAAGAGGTCCTAACTATGGCTACACCTTC
CASSLRGPNYGYTF
>-|TRBV28|-|TRBJ1-6
TGTGCCAGCAGTTTGGAGGGGGGGTCGGGATCACCCCTCCACTTT
CASSLEGGSGSPLHF
>TRBD1|TRBV15|-|TRBJ1-2
TGTGCCACCAGCAGGGGGGGGACAGGGGTTGGCTACACCTTC
CATSRGGTGVGYTF
>-|TRBV7-2|-|TRBJ2-2
TGTGCCAGCATCAAAAGACCGGGCGGGGAGCTGTTTTTT
CASIKRPGGELFF
>-|TRBV4-1|-|TRBJ1-1
TGCGCCAGCAGCCGAGAACCGCAGGGGAACACTGAAGCTTTCTTT
CASSREPQGNTEAFF
>TRBD1|TRBV7-9|-|TRBJ1-1
TGTGCCAGCAGCACTCCCCGGGACAGGGAAGCTTTCTTT
CASSTPRDREAFF
>-|TRBV6-1|-|TRBJ1-5
TGTGCCAGCAGTGAATCGGAGGTCTCTCAGCCCCAGCATTTT
CASSESEVSQPQHF
>-|TRBV7-9|-|TRBJ1-6
TGTGCCAGCAGCTTAAGCCAGGGGTACTCACCCCTCCACTTT
CASSLSQGYSPLHF
>-|TRBV9|-|TRBJ2-5
TGTGCCAGCAGCGTAGGGGCAGGGGCGGGAGAGACCCAGTACTTC
CASSVGAGAGETQYF
>TRBD1|TRBV9|-|TRBJ2-7
TGTGCCAGCAGCGCCTCCGGGACAGGGGGCTACGAGCAGTACTTC
CASSASGTGGYEQYF
>TRBD1|TRBV6-1|-|TRBJ1-2
TGTGCCAGCAGTACAGGGGAAGGCTATGGCTACACCTTC
CASSTGEGYGYTF
>-|TRBV5-1|-|TRBJ2-7
TGCGCCAGCACATCAGGCTTCTCCTACGAGCAGTACTTC
CASTSGFSYEQYF
>-|TRBV6-5|once|TRBJ2-5
TGTGCCAGCAGTTACGAGCCAGGGTTGGTAGAGACCCAGTACTTC
CASSYEPGLVETQYF
>TRBD2|TRBV5-6|-|TRBJ2-1
TGTGCCAGCAGCTTAGCGGGGGGTGGCTATGAGCAGTTCTTC
CASSLAGGGYEQFF
>TRBD2|TRBV7-2|-|TRBJ2-7
TGTGCCAGCAGCCTTGGACTAGCGGGGGGGTACTACGAGCAGTACTTC
CASSLGLAGGYYEQYF
>TRBD2|TRBV10-3|-|TRBJ2-3
TGTGCCATCAGTTCTCTAGCGGGGGCCGGGGATACGCAGTATTTT
CAISSLAGAGDTQYF
>-|TRBV19|-|TRBJ2-6
TGTGCCAGTACCCCGCAGTGGGGGGCCAACGTCCTGACTTTC
CASTPQWGANVLTF
>-|TRBV2|-|TRBJ2-5
TGTGCCAGCAGTGGGCTAGGAGAGACCCAGTACTTC
CASSGLGETQYF
>TRBD1|TRBV19|-|TRBJ2-7
TGTGCCAGTAGTATGGGGACAGGGAGGGAGCAGTACTTC
CASSMGTGREQYF
>-|TRBV27|-|TRBJ2-7
TGTGCCAGCAGCCTCGGGTCATCGAGTAACGAGCAGTACTTC
CASSLGSSSNEQYF
>TRBD1|TRBV29-1|few|TRBJ2-1
TGCAGCGCTGCGACAGGGGGTATCAATGAGCAGTTCTTC
CSAATGGINEQFF
>-|TRBV5-4|-|TRBJ2-2
TGTGCCAGCAGCCCGACGGTCGGGGGAACCGGGGAGCTGTTTTTT
CASSPTVGGTGELFF
>-|TRBV2|-|TRBJ2-2
TGTGCCAGCACCGAAGCCGGGTTCAGAGGCAGGGAGCTGTTTTTT
CASTEAGFRGRELFF
>-|TRBV19|few|TRBJ2-3
TGTGCCAGTAGTATCCAGGGGGGCAGGACAGATACGCAGTATTTT
CASSIQGGRTDTQYF
>-|TRBV30|-|TRBJ2-2
TGTGCCTGTCGAACAGGGACGAACACCGGGGAGCTGTTTTTT
CACRTGTNTGELFF
>-|TRBV10-1|-|TRBJ2-7
TGCGCCAGCAGTGAGGGGCAGGGTTGTGGTGAGCAGTACTTC
CASSEGQGCGEQYF
>-|TRBV19|-|TRBJ1-5
TGTGCCAGTAGTTCTACCTATGGACAGAATAGCAATCAGCCCCAGCATTTT
CASSSTYGQNSNQPQHF
>TRBD1|TRBV5-1|-|TRBJ2-5
TGCGCCAGCAGCTTAATTACCACCGGGACAGGGGGAGAGACCCAGTACTTC
CASSLITTGTGGETQYF
>-|TRBV19|once|TRBJ1-5
TGTGCCAGTAGTAGCCGCGTAATTCTTTTTCAGCCCCAGCATTTT
CASSSRVILFQPQHF
>TRBD1|TRBV5-1|-|TRBJ1-4
TGCGCCAGCAGCTTGGCCAGGGGGGCTAATGAAAAACTGTTTTTT
CASSLARGANEKLFF
>TRBD1|TRBV9|-|TRBJ1-5
TGTGCCAGCAGCGAGGGGGGACAGGGGGGACATCAGCCCCAGCATTTT
CASSEGGQGGHQPQHF
>TRBD1|TRBV19|-|TRBJ1-5
TGTGCCAGTAGTATCGGGACAGTAAGGCAGCCCCAGCATTTT
CASSIGTVRQPQHF
>TRBD1|TRBV25-1|-|TRBJ2-2
TGTGCCAGCAGTGAAGAAGGACAGGGGAGCGGGGAGCTGTTTTTT
CASSEEGQGSGELFF
>TRBD1|TRBV27|-|TRBJ2-7
TGTGCCAGCAGTTTAGGACAGGCCTCCTACGAGCAGTACTTC
CASSLGQASYEQYF
>TRBD1|TRBV4-1|few|TRBJ1-5
TGCGCCAGCAGCGAGACAAGGACAGGGAGCAATCAGCCCCAGCATTTT
CASSETRTGSNQPQHF
>TRBD1|TRBV2|-|TRBJ1-1
TGTGCCAGCAGGACGGACAGGGGAGTCACTGAAGCTTTCTTT
CASRTDRGVTEAFF
>TRBD2|TRBV30|-|TRBJ2-7
TGTGCCTGGAGTGTACGGGGGGGAGGCGAGCAGTACTTC
CAWSVRGGGEQYF
>TRBD2|TRBV10-3|-|TRBJ2-1
TGTGCCACCAGATATGCCCTAGCGGGGGGGCTTGGTGGTGAGCAGTTCTTC
CATRYALAGGLGGEQFF
>-|TRBV6-1|few|TRBJ2-3
TGTGCCAGCAGTGAAAGGCGGGGGCTCACAGATACGCAGTATTTT
CASSERRGLTDTQYF
>-|TRBV9|-|TRBJ1-6
TGTGCCAGCAGCGTAGAGGCTCAGGCGTTGAATTCACCCCTCCACTTT
CASSVEAQALNSPLHF
>TRBD1|TRBV7-3|-|TRBJ2-1
TGTGCCAGCAGTCAGGACAGGGGATCCTACAATGAGCAGTTCTTC
CASSQDRGSYNEQFF
>-|TRBV7-2|-|TRBJ1-1
TGTGCCAGCAGCTTAGTTGACAGGATAGGCACTGAAGCTTTCTTT
CASSLVDRIGTEAFF